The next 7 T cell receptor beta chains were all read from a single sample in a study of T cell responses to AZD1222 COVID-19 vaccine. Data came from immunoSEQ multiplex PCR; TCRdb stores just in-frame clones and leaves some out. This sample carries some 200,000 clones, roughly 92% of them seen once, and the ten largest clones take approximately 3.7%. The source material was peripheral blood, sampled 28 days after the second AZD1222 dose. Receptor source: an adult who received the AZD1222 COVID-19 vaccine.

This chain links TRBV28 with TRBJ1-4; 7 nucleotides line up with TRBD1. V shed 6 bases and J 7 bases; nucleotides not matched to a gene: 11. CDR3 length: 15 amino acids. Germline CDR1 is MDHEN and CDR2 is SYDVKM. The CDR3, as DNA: TGTGCCAGCAGCGGACGGCAGGGGGTGGGTGAAAAACTGTTTTTT. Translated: CASSGRQGVGEKLFF.

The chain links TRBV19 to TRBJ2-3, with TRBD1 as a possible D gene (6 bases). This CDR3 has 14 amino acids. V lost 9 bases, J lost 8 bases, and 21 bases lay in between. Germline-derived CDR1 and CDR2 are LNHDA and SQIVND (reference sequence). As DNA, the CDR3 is TGTGCCAGCAGTCGGTGGAAGGACAGTCTTACGCAGTATTTT. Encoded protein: CASSRWKDSLTQYF.

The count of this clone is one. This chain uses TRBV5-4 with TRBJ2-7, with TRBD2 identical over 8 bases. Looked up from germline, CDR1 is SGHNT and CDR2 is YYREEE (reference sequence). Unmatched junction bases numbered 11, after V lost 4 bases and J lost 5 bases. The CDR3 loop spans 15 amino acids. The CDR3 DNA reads TGTGCCAGCAGCCCTATAGCGGGATCGACCCACGAGCAGTACTTC. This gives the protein CASSPIAGSTHEQYF.

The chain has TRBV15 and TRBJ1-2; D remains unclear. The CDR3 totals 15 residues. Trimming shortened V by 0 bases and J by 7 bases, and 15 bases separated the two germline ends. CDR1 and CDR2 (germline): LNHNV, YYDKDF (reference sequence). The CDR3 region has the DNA TGTGCCACCAGCAGAGATTCCACACCCTGGGGTGGCTACACCTTC. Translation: CATSRDSTPWGGYTF.

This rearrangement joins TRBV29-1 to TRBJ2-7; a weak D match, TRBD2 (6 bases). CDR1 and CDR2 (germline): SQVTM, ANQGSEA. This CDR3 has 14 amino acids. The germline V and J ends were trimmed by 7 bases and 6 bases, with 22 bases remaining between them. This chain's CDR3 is CSAERVGRRGEQYF. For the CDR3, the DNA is TGCAGCGCGGAGAGGGTGGGGAGGCGTGGCGAGCAGTACTTC.

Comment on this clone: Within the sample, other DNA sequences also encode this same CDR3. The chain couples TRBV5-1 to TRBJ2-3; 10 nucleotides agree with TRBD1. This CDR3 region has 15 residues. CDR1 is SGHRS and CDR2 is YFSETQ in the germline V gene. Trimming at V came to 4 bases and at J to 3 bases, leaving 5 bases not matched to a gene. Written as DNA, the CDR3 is TGCGCCAGCAGCCCGGGACAGGGGTTGACAGATACGCAGTATTTT. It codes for CASSPGQGLTDTQYF.

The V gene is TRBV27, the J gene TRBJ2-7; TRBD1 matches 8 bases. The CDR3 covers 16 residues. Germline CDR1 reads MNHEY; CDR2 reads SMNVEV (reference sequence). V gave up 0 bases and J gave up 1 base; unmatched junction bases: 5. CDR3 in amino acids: CASSLSFWTGSYEQYF. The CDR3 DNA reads TGTGCCAGCAGTTTATCGTTTTGGACAGGGTCCTACGAGCAGTACTTC.